The 5 T cell receptor beta chains presented below share a single source sample, sequenced in a study of technical replicates of blood from a few donors. TCRdb's copy holds only in-frame clones and misses some; the assay was immunoSEQ multiplex PCR. The table has nearly 90,000 clones, around 93% seen once. Input material: T cells isolated from PBMCs. These receptors all stem from a human donor in good health.

The chain recombines TRBV13 with TRBJ2-7; 8 bases fit TRBD2. Germline-derived CDR1 and CDR2 are PRHDT and FYEKMQ (reference sequence). This CDR3 contains 12 residues. V gave up 5 bases and J gave up 9 bases; unmatched junction bases: 6. The DNA for the CDR3 is TGTGCCAGCAGCAATCCCCGGGAGGGGCAGTACTTC. This sequence encodes CASSNPREGQYF.

V and J are TRBV29-1 and TRBJ2-5; D perhaps matches TRBD2 (5 bases). Germline CDR1 and CDR2: SQVTM and ANQGSEA. V lost 4 bases and J lost 7, with 16 bases in between. The CDR3 runs to 13 residues. The DNA for the CDR3 is TGCAGCGTTGTCGTAAGGCGCGGAGGGACCCAGTACTTC. Its protein is CSVVVRRGGTQYF.

The V gene is TRBV5-1, the J gene TRBJ1-4, with 8 positions matching TRBD1. J lost 7 bases, V lost 3 bases, and 14 bases had no gene match. CDR3 size: 17 residues. Looked up from germline, CDR1 is SGHRS and CDR2 is YFSETQ. As DNA, the CDR3 is TGCGCCAGCAGCTACTATTACAAGCAGGGGGCTTTTGAAAAACTGTTTTTT. Translating gives CASSYYYKQGAFEKLFF.

The chain is built from TRBV5-8 and TRBJ2-1; maybe TRBD1 (6 bases). V was pared by 3 bases and J by 9 bases, with 19 bases between. This CDR3 contains 15 residues. Germline CDR1 is SGHTS and CDR2 is YDEGEE. The CDR3 DNA follows: TGTGCCAGCAGCTATGTTCGGGACATTAGTGCTGAGCAGTTCTTC. It yields the protein CASSYVRDISAEQFF.

This clone has a single count. The J gene is TRBJ1-1, the V gene TRBV20-1; unclear D gene. There are 10 residues in the CDR3. Germline CDR1 reads DFQATT; CDR2 reads SNEGSKA (reference sequence). Trimming cost V 6 bases and J 10 bases, with 12 bases left between them. The CDR3 reads CSAEGVGAFF. In DNA form, the CDR3 reads TGCAGTGCCGAGGGCGTTGGAGCTTTCTTT.